The rows below give T cell receptor beta chains drawn from one sample of a study of blood T cell repertoires in COVID-19. Clones were read by immunoSEQ multiplex PCR, and TCRdb kept only the in-frame ones, dropping some. The table shows under 250,000 clones, with 85% occurring only once. The sequencing input was peripheral blood. The receptors here all came from an older woman with active or convalescent COVID-19. The CDR3 runs from the conserved cysteine through the conserved F or W. Each record gives: D gene, J gene, clone size, V gene, CDR3 DNA, CDR3 protein. A D gene is named only where the DNA matches it firmly. Some rows mark clone size as missing; the rest say once, few, many or name a class of expanded clone.

NA,TRBJ2-3,NA,TRBV2,TGTGCCAGCACTTGGGCGACAGATACGCAGTATTTT,CASTWATDTQYF
TRBD2,TRBJ2-3,once,TRBV18,TGTGCCAGCTCACCGGGACTAGCGGGAGCGCTGGGCACAGATACGCAGTATTTT,CASSPGLAGALGTDTQYF
NA,TRBJ1-3,NA,TRBV30,TGTGCCTGGAAGGTTGCGGGGAGTGGAAACACCATATATTTT,CAWKVAGSGNTIYF
TRBD1,TRBJ1-5,NA,TRBV6-5,TGTGCCACCTGGACAGGGGAGGGCAATCAGCCCCAGCATTTT,CATWTGEGNQPQHF
NA,TRBJ2-5,NA,TRBV5-6,TGTGCCAGCAGCATGGTTAGACTAGGAGAGACCCAGTACTTC,CASSMVRLGETQYF
TRBD1,TRBJ2-1,NA,TRBV10-3,TGTGCCATCTCGACAGGACAGGGAGACTATGAGCAGTTCTTC,CAISTGQGDYEQFF
NA,TRBJ2-5,NA,TRBV21-1,TGTGCCAGCAGCAAGGCAGGGCGGGGGGGCCTATTCCAAGAGACCCAGTACTTC,CASSKAGRGGLFQETQYF
NA,TRBJ2-2,NA,TRBV7-9,TGTGCCAGCAGCCGCGGACAGCTTCACACCGGGGAGCTGTTTTTT,CASSRGQLHTGELFF
NA,TRBJ1-5,NA,TRBV6-2/TRBV6-3,TGTGCCAGCAGTTACGAGGAATCGGTTGATCAGCCCCAGCATTTT,CASSYEESVDQPQHF
NA,TRBJ2-3,NA,TRBV7-3,TGTGCCAGCAGCACGGGACTCCTGGATACGCAGTATTTT,CASSTGLLDTQYF
NA,TRBJ1-2,NA,TRBV2,TGTGCCAGCAGTGAGCAGGGTAGAGTTGATGGCTACACCTTC,CASSEQGRVDGYTF
NA,TRBJ2-5,NA,TRBV7-9,TGTGCCAGCAGCTTAGTCCTAGGGGGAGAGACCCAGTACTTC,CASSLVLGGETQYF
TRBD2,TRBJ2-2,NA,TRBV18,TGTGCCAGCTCTGGGAGGGCCGTTGGTACCGGGGAGCTGTTTTTT,CASSGRAVGTGELFF
NA,TRBJ1-5,NA,TRBV7-9,TGTGCCAGCAGCTTAGGGGGCCAAAATCAGCCCCAGCATTTT,CASSLGGQNQPQHF
TRBD2,TRBJ2-7,once,TRBV7-3,TGTGCCAGCAGCTTAAACCCGCCCGGGACTAGCTACGAGCAGTACTTC,CASSLNPPGTSYEQYF
NA,TRBJ2-3,few,TRBV13,TGTGCCAGCAGCCTGCCCCTTGAGACAGATACGCAGTATTTT,CASSLPLETDTQYF
TRBD2,TRBJ2-1,NA,TRBV19,TGTGCCAGTACCCCGGGACTAGCTTACAATGAGCAGTTCTTC,CASTPGLAYNEQFF
NA,TRBJ1-2,once,TRBV4-1,TGCGCCAGCAGCCAAGGGGTCCAGGGATCAAGCTATGGCTACACCTTC,CASSQGVQGSSYGYTF
NA,TRBJ2-5,NA,TRBV5-1,TGCGCCAGCAGCTTGGGGGACTTCCAAGAGACCCAGTACTTC,CASSLGDFQETQYF
TRBD2,TRBJ2-2,NA,TRBV11-3,TGTGCCAGCAGCTCCGCCCGGGGGGCCGGGGAGCTGTTTTTT,CASSSARGAGELFF
NA,TRBJ1-5,NA,TRBV6-1,TGTGCCAGCAGTGCCACCTTAGGCAGGGATAGCAATCAGCCCCAGCATTTT,CASSATLGRDSNQPQHF
TRBD1,TRBJ1-1,once,TRBV2,TGTGCCAGCACCCGGACAGGGATGAACACTGAAGCTTTCTTT,CASTRTGMNTEAFF